The 14 T cell receptor beta chains listed next were all sequenced from one sample in a study of OX40 agonist ivuxolimab in advanced cancers. Clones were read by immunoSEQ multiplex PCR, and TCRdb kept only the in-frame ones, dropping some. This repertoire shows 50,000 to 70,000 clones, 80% to 90% found once; its top ten account for around 3%. Sequenced here: CD4+ or CD8+ T cells sorted from blood, sampled in a trial of the OX40 agonist ivuxolimab. Receptor source: an adult with an advanced solid tumor such as melanoma, head and neck, liver or kidney cancer.

The chain recombines TRBV7-9 with TRBJ2-5, with 13 bases aligning to TRBD2. CDR3 length: 15 residues. V gave up 4 bases and J gave up 5 bases; unmatched junction bases: 4. The germline gives CDR1 SEHNR, CDR2 FQNEAQ (reference sequence). CDR3 residues: CASSSGLAGVETQYF. The CDR3 bases are TGTGCCAGCAGCTCCGGACTAGCGGGGGTTGAGACCCAGTACTTC.

The rearrangement links TRBV11-2 to TRBJ2-5; D is possibly TRBD1 (6 bases). V dropped 3 bases and J dropped 9 bases, with 20 bases sitting between them. The CDR3 spans 15 residues. Germline lookup yields CDR1 SGHAT and CDR2 FQNNGV. The CDR3 sequence: CASSLGQGPPGAQYF. The DNA for the CDR3 is TGTGCCAGCAGCTTGGGGCAGGGGCCTCCCGGGGCCCAGTACTTC.

The chain uses TRBV13 and TRBJ2-4, with D tentatively TRBD1 (5 bases). From germline, CDR1 is PRHDT and CDR2 FYEKMQ (reference sequence). The CDR3 length is 13 residues. V was shortened by 0 bases and J by 12 bases, with 12 bases between the two germline ends. CDR3 sequence (DNA): TGTGCCAGCAGCTTAGGGACAGTTGCCTATCAGTACTTC. Its protein product is CASSLGTVAYQYF.

This sequence joins TRBV6-6 and TRBJ2-2; 8 bases are shared with TRBD2. V gave up 6 bases and J gave up 6 bases; unmatched junction bases: 9. In germline, CDR1 is MNHNY, CDR2 SVGAGI (reference sequence). The CDR3 spans 15 residues. CDR3 in amino acids: CASRTGTRIAGELFF. CDR3 sequence (DNA): TGTGCCAGCAGAACCGGGACTAGGATCGCCGGGGAGCTGTTTTTT.

The chain links TRBV5-1 to TRBJ1-5; D is unclear. The V and J ends lost 2 bases and 4 bases respectively, with 7 bases between them. CDR1 SGHRS and CDR2 YFSETQ come from the germline V gene. The CDR3 has 13 residues. The CDR3 loop is CASSLDVNQPQHF. The CDR3 DNA is TGCGCCAGCAGCTTAGACGTAAATCAGCCCCAGCATTTT.

Remarks on this clone: A read error may produce the germline difference seen at one junction end. The chain couples TRBV7-2 to TRBJ2-7; 7 bases line up with TRBD1. Germline V gene sequence: CDR1 SGHTA, CDR2 FQGNSA. This CDR3 is built from 13 residues. The CDR3 spells CASSLERDRERDF. The CDR3 DNA reads as TGTGCCAGCAGCCTAGAACGAGACAGGGAGAGGGACTTC.

The CDR3 spells CASSSRTRLAYEQYF. The CDR3 DNA sequence: TGTGCCAGCAGTTCCCGGACTAGGCTGGCCTACGAGCAGTACTTC. The J gene is TRBJ2-7, the V gene TRBV27; 7 nucleotides align to TRBD2. Germline CDR1 is MNHEY and CDR2 is SMNVEV (reference sequence). This CDR3 contains 15 residues. With 4 bases clipped from V and 2 bases from J, the junction kept 8 bases outside the gene matches.

The CDR3 bases are TGTGCCAGCCCCTACCGGCGGACTAGCGGGAGTAAGTGCACAGATACGCAGTATTTT. It is translated as CASPYRRTSGSKCTDTQYF. The chain has TRBV27 and TRBJ2-3, with TRBD2 identical over 13 bases. The CDR3 contains 19 residues. Germline V lookup: CDR1 MNHEY, CDR2 SMNVEV (reference sequence). The V and J ends lost 8 bases and 1 base, in that order; junction bases with no gene match: 15.

This clone was picked up a small number of times. The rearrangement uses TRBV6-1 and TRBJ2-7; TRBD2 might be the D (6 bases). CDR3 length: 14 residues. Germline V CDR1 and CDR2: MNHNS, SASEGT. Trimming took 0 bases from V and 0 from J, leaving 6 bases between them. The CDR3 DNA reads as TGTGCCAGCAGTGAAGCGCGGGACTCCTACGAGCAGTACTTC. Encoded protein: CASSEARDSYEQYF.

This chain joins TRBV18 and TRBJ2-5, with a tentative D call TRBD2 (5 bases). The V end was cut by 2 bases, the J end by 3 bases, with 10 bases between. Germline CDR1 and CDR2: KGHSH and LQKENI. This CDR3 is built from 14 residues. The CDR3 nucleotides read TGTGCCAGCTCACCAACTAGTGGGGAAGAGACCCAGTACTTC. Translating gives CASSPTSGEETQYF. Combining the CDR3 with reference TRBV18 and TRBJ2-5 gives the whole variable domain NAGVMQNPRHLVRRRGQEARLRCSPMKGHSHVYWYRQLPEEGLKFMVYLQKENIIDESGMPKERFSAEFPKEGPSILRIQQVVRGDSAAYFCASSPTSGEETQYFGPGTRLLVL.

The rearrangement links TRBV4-1 to TRBJ2-3; no clear D gene. The CDR3 runs 14 residues. V was cut by 0 bases and J by 2 bases, with 6 bases left in between. Germline CDR1 is MGHRA and CDR2 is YSYEKL. CDR3 residues: CASSQEVTTDTQYF. CDR3 nucleotide sequence: TGCGCCAGCAGCCAAGAGGTCACCACAGATACGCAGTATTTT.

The rearrangement links TRBV7-3 to TRBJ2-5, with D possibly TRBD2 on 6 matching bases. In germline, CDR1 is SGHTA, CDR2 FQGTGA. V gave up 1 base and J gave up 1 base, with 7 bases separating them. This CDR3 spans 14 amino acids. The CDR3 nucleotides are TGTGCCAGCAGCTTAAAGGGACTCCAAGAGACCCAGTACTTC. It encodes CASSLKGLQETQYF.

The chain is built from TRBV5-1 and TRBJ2-7; the match to TRBD2 covers 8 bases. In germline, CDR1 is SGHRS, CDR2 YFSETQ. V was clipped by 0 bases and J by 3 bases; unmatched bases: 8. This CDR3 spans 16 amino acids. DNA for the CDR3: TGCGCCAGCAGCTTGGGGGGTCGAAGCGGGAGCTACGAGCAGTACTTC. Its translation is CASSLGGRSGSYEQYF.

The sample holds a few counts of this clone. The sample carries other DNA sequences with the same CDR3. The CDR3 sequence: CASSLSGAETQYF. The DNA of the CDR3 is TGTGCCAGCAGCTTAAGCGGCGCCGAGACCCAGTACTTC. The rearrangement uses TRBV7-9 and TRBJ2-5; TRBD2 might be the D (5 bases). The germline gives CDR1 SEHNR, CDR2 FQNEAQ (reference sequence). Deletions cut 2 bases from V and 5 bases from J, with 9 bases between. The CDR3 has 13 amino acids.